What follows is one T cell receptor beta chain and its context. The antigen is not known. This record belongs to a study of beta chain features in type 1 diabetes. For the study at large: Patients did not differ from healthy donors in age, gender or cell yield.

Findings of the study overall: In all four CD4+ subsets, TCRB CDR3 length was significantly, moderately reduced in type 1 diabetes. The cDNA sequencing approach could over-represent high-TCR-expressing cells. It was not settled here whether HLA type affects TCRB rearrangement. In the patient group, naive, central memory and Treg TCRB repertoires seemed more alike than in the healthy donor group.

Germline lookup yields CDR1 SGDLS and CDR2 YYNGEE. The CDR3 length is 15 residues. V gave up 3 bases and J gave up 2 bases, with 12 bases separating them. As every portion of the isolated RNA was reverse transcribed, the sequencing read expressed TCRB transcripts. Only in-frame clones appear in the TCRdb table, and some are missing; sequencing was by immunoSEQ multiplex PCR. The repertoire consists of roughly 160,000 clones, with almost 8% occurring once and the leading ten covering about 0.5%. The receptor comes from a man between 18 and 29 years old with type 1 diabetes. This chain connects TRBV9 to TRBJ2-1, with D tentatively TRBD1 (5 bases). The sequencing sample was made of central memory CD4+ T cells from blood. Here the CDR3 reads CASSGAGFAYNEQFF. CDR3 DNA: TGTGCCAGCAGCGGGGCAGGGTTCGCCTACAATGAGCAGTTCTTC.